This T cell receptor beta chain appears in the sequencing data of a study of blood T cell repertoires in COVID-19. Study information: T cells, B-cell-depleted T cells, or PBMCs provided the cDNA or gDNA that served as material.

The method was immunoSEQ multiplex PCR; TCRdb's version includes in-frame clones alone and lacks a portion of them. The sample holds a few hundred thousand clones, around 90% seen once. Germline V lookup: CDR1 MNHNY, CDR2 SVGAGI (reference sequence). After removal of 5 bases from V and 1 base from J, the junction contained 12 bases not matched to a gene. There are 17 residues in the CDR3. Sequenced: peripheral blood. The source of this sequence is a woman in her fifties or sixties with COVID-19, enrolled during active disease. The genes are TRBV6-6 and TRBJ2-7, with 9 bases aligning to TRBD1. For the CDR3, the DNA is TGTGCCAGCAGTCCCCGGGACAGGGATTTTCGGTCCTACGAGCAGTACTTC. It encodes CASSPRDRDFRSYEQYF.